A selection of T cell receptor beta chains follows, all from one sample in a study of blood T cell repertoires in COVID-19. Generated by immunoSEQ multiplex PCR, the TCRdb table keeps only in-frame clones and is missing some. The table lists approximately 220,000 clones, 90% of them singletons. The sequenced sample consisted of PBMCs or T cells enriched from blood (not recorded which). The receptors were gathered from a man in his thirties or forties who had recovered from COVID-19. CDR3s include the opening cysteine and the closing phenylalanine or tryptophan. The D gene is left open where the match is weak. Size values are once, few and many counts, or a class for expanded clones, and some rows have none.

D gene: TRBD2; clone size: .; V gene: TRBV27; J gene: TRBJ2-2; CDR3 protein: CASSSPSGGGAAGELFF; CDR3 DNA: TGTGCCAGCAGTTCCCCGTCGGGGGGGGGCGCCGCCGGGGAGCTGTTTTTT
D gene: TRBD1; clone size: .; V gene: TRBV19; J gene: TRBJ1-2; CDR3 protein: CASNSLHRGRDYGYTF; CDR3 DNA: TGTGCCAGTAATTCCCTCCACAGGGGGCGCGACTATGGCTACACCTTC
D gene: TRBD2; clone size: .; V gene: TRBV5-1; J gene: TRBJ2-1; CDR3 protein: CASSFSSGGYNEQFF; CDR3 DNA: TGCGCCAGCAGCTTCAGTAGCGGGGGATACAATGAGCAGTTCTTC
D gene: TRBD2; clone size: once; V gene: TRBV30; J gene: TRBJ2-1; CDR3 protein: CAWTGTSEVNEQFF; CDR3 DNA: TGTGCCTGGACCGGGACTAGCGAAGTCAATGAGCAGTTCTTC
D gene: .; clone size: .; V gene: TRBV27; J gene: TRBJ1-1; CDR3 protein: CASSSPSSMNTEAFF; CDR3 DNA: TGTGCCAGCAGTTCACCCTCGAGCATGAACACTGAAGCTTTCTTT
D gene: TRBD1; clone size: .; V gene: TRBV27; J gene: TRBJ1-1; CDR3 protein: CASSPLRQGNTEAFF; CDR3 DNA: TGTGCCAGCAGTCCCCTCCGACAGGGGAACACTGAAGCTTTCTTT
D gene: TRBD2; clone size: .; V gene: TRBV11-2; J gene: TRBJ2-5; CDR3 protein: CASSLEGGTSGRGGRETQYF; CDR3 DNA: TGTGCCAGCAGCTTAGAAGGGGGAACTAGCGGGAGAGGTGGTCGGGAGACCCAGTACTTC
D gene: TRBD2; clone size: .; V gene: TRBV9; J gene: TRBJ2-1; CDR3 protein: CASSSYSGGYNEQFF; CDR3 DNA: TGTGCCAGCAGCTCCTATAGCGGGGGCTACAATGAGCAGTTCTTC
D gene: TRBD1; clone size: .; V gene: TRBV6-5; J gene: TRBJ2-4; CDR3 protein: CASSYGQGSGIQYF; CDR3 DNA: TGTGCCAGCAGCTACGGACAGGGCTCGGGCATTCAGTACTTC
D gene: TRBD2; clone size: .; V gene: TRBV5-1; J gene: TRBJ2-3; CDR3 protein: CASSHGTSGRAADTQYF; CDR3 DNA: TGCGCCAGCAGCCACGGGACTAGCGGGAGGGCTGCAGATACGCAGTATTTT
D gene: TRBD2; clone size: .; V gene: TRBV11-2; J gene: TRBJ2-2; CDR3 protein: CASSSGLAGDGELFF; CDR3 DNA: TGTGCCAGCAGCTCGGGACTAGCGGGGGACGGGGAGCTGTTTTTT
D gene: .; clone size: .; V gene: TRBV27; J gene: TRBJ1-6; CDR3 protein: CASSLHYNSPLHF; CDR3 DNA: TGTGCCAGCAGTTTACACTATAATTCACCCCTCCACTTT
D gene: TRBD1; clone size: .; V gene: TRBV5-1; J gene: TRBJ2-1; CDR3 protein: CASSLFSYGQGRNNEQFF; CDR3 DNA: TGCGCCAGCAGCTTGTTTTCGTATGGACAGGGGAGAAACAATGAGCAGTTCTTC
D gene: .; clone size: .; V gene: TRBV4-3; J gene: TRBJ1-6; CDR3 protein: CASSQDVWQGGSPLHF; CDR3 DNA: TGCGCCAGCAGCCAAGATGTATGGCAGGGTGGATCACCCCTCCACTTT
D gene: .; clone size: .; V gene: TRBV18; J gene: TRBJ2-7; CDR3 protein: CASSPPSQYYEQYF; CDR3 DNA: TGTGCCAGCTCACCACCGTCCCAGTACTACGAGCAGTACTTC
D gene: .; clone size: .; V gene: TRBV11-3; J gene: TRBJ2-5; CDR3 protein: CASSSTWGRGNQETQYF; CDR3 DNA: TGTGCCAGCAGCTCTACCTGGGGTCGGGGAAACCAAGAGACCCAGTACTTC
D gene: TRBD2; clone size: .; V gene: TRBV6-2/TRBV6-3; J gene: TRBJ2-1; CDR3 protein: CASSYSSGGEANEQFF; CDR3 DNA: TGTGCCAGCAGTTACTCTAGCGGGGGCGAGGCCAATGAGCAGTTCTTC
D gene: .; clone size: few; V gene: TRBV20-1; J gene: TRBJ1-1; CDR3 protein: CSASSFGASDTEAFF; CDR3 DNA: TGCAGTGCTAGTTCGTTTGGGGCGTCGGACACTGAAGCTTTCTTT
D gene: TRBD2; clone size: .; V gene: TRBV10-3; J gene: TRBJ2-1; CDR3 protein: CAISLEAGAVYNEQFF; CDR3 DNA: TGTGCCATCAGTCTAGAAGCGGGAGCAGTCTACAATGAGCAGTTCTTC
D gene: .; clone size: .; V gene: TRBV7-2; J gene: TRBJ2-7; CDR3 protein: CASSLAKGPLSYEQYF; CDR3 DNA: TGTGCCAGCAGCTTAGCAAAGGGGCCCCTATCCTACGAGCAGTACTTC
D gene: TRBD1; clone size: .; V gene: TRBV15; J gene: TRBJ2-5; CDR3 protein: CATSGGTGGRETQYF; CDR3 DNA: TGTGCCACCAGCGGGGGGACAGGGGGTAGGGAGACCCAGTACTTC
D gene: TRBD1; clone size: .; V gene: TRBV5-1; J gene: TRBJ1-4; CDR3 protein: CASSAQGAVGEKLFF; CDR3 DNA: TGCGCCAGCAGCGCCCAGGGGGCAGTAGGGGAAAAACTGTTTTTT
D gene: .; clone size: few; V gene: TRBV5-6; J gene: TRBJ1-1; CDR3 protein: CASSLVSGEAFF; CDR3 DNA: TGTGCCAGCAGCTTGGTTAGTGGTGAAGCTTTCTTT
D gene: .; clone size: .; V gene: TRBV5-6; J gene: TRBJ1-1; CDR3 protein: CASNEYRARNTEAFF; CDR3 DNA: TGTGCCAGCAACGAGTACAGGGCTCGGAACACTGAAGCTTTCTTT
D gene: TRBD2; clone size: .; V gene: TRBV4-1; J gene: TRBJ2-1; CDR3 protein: CASSRGGGAFEQFF; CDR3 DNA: TGCGCCAGCAGCCGGGGCGGGGGGGCTTTTGAGCAGTTCTTC
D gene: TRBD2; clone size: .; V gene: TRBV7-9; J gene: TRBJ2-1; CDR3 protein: CASSFTETSGYNEQFF; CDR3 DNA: TGTGCCAGCAGCTTTACGGAGACTAGCGGCTACAATGAGCAGTTCTTC
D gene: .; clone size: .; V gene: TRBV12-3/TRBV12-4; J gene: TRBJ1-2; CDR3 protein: CASSLYSNYTF; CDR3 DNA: TGTGCCAGCAGTTTATACTCCAACTACACCTTC
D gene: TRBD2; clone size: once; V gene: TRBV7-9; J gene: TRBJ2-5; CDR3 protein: CASSLVRASGTQETQYF; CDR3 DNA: TGTGCCAGCAGCTTAGTTCGGGCTAGCGGGACTCAAGAGACCCAGTACTTC
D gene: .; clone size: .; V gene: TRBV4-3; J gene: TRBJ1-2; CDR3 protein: CASRPGGNYGYTF; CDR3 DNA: TGCGCCAGCAGGCCTGGGGGCAACTATGGCTACACCTTC
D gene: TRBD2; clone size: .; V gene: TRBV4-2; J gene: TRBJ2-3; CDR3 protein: CASSQDTQGLAGDTQYF; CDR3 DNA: TGTGCCAGCAGCCAAGATACCCAGGGGCTAGCGGGAGATACGCAGTATTTT
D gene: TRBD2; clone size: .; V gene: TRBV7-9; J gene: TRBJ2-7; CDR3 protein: CASSPLGGGDYEQYF; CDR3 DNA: TGTGCCAGCAGCCCCCTGGGGGGGGGAGACTACGAGCAGTACTTC
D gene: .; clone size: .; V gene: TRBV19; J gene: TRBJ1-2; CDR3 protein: CASSRQSNYGYTF; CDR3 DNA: TGTGCCAGTAGTAGACAATCTAACTATGGCTACACCTTC
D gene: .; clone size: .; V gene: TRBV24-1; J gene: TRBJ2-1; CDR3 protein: CATSDFGRASSYNEQFF; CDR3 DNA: TGTGCCACCAGTGATTTTGGCAGGGCGAGCTCCTACAATGAGCAGTTCTTC
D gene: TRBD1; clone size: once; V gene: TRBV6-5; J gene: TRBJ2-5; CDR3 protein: CASSITGGQETQYF; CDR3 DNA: TGTGCCAGCAGCATAACAGGGGGCCAAGAGACCCAGTACTTC
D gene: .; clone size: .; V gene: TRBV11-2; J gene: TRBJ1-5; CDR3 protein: CASSPSRTAGNQPQHF; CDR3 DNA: TGTGCCAGCAGCCCGAGTCGGACAGCAGGGAATCAGCCCCAGCATTTT
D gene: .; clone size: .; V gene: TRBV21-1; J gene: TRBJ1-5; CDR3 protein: CASSKVKQGSQPQHF; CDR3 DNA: TGTGCCAGCAGCAAAGTTAAGCAGGGCAGCCAGCCCCAGCATTTT
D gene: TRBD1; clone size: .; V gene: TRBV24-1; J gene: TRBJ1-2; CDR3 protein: CATSDRDRAGGVYGYTF; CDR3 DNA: TGTGCCACCAGTGACCGGGACAGGGCCGGGGGGGTCTATGGCTACACCTTC
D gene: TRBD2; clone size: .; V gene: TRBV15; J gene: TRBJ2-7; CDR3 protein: CATSAFGLAGSYEQYF; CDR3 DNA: TGTGCCACCAGCGCCTTTGGACTAGCGGGATCCTACGAGCAGTACTTC
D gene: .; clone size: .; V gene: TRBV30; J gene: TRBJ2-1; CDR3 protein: CAHNQYNEQFF; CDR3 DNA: TGTGCCCATAATCAGTACAATGAGCAGTTCTTC
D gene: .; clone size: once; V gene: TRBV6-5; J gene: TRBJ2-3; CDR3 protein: CASSYSSSGHTDTQYF; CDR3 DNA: TGTGCCAGCAGTTACTCGTCCTCGGGACACACAGATACGCAGTATTTT
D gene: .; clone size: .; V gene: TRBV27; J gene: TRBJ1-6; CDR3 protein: CASSFDTNSPLHF; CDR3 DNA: TGTGCCAGCAGTTTTGACACTAATTCACCCCTCCACTTT
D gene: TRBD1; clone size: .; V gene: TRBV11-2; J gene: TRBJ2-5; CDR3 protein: CASSAGTGGKETQYF; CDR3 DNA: TGTGCCAGCAGCGCGGGGACAGGGGGCAAGGAGACCCAGTACTTC
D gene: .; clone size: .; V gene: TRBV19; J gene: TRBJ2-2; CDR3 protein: CATFRTDTGELFF; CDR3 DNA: TGTGCCACCTTCCGGACAGACACCGGGGAGCTGTTTTTT
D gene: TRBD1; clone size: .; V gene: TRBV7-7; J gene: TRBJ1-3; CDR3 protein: CASSRSTGSGNTIYF; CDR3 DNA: TGTGCTAGCAGCCGATCGACAGGGTCTGGAAACACCATATATTTT